This T cell receptor (beta chain) was captured by sequencing in a study of T-cell reconstitution after alpha-beta-depleted transplantation in children. Concerning this clonotype itself: One junction end does not reproduce the germline sequence, and a read error may be involved.

Unique molecular identifiers featured in how the TCRbeta library was prepared. Each CDR3 protein gets one entry after TCRdb re-called the PCR reads with MiXCR. The profile shows roughly 400,000 distinct CDR3 sequences, 43% of them singletons. The CDR3 is 13 amino acids. Germline lookup yields CDR1 SGHRS and CDR2 YFSETQ. The material was PBMCs, obtained before TCRalphabeta/CD19-depleted stem cell transplant. The chain combines TRBV5-1 with TRBJ2-7; possibly TRBD1 for D (5 bases). The sequence was obtained from a girl aged 2-10 years with aplastic anemia, due to receive a stem cell transplant. The CDR3 coding sequence is TGCGCCAGCAGCTTGGAGGGGCTATACGAGCAGCACTTC. As protein: CASSLEGLYEQHF.